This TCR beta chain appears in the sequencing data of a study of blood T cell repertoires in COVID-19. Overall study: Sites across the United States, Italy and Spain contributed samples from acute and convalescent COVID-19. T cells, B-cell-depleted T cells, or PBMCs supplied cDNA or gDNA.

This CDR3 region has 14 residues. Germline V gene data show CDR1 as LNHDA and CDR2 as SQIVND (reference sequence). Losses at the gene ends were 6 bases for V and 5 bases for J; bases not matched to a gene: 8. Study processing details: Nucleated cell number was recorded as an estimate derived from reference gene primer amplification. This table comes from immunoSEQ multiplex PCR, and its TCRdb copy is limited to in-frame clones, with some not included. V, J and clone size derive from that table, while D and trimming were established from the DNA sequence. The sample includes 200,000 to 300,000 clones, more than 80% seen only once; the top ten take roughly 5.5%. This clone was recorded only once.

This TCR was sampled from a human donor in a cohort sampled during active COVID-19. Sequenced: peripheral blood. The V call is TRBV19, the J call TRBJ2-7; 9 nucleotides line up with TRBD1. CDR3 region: CASSPRQGGHEQYF. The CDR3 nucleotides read TGTGCCAGTAGCCCCAGACAGGGGGGCCACGAGCAGTACTTC.